This entry describes one T cell receptor (beta chain). This sample was included in a study of patients and donors after allogeneic stem cell transplantation. TCRdb re-analysed the RT-PCR reads in MiXCR, keeping a single row per CDR3 protein. The table shows some 30,000 distinct CDR3 sequences, with roughly a third occurring only once. The CDR3 extends over 20 amino acids. Germline CDR1 KGHSH, CDR2 LQKENI. V lost 0 bases and J lost 4; bases outside the gene matches: 12. This receptor was identified in a human donor who was either an allogeneic HSCT recipient or a stem cell or donor lymphocyte infusion donor (not recorded which). It is not recorded whose cells these are; they may come from a transplant donor. The specimen sequenced was blood, either unsorted or a sorted T cell fraction (not recorded which). V and J are TRBV18 and TRBJ2-1, with 13 bases lining up with TRBD2. CDR3 protein: CASSPPQKVLAGGFYNEQFF. The CDR3 coding sequence is TGTGCCAGCTCACCACCGCAAAAAGTACTAGCGGGGGGGTTTTACAATGAGCAGTTCTTC.